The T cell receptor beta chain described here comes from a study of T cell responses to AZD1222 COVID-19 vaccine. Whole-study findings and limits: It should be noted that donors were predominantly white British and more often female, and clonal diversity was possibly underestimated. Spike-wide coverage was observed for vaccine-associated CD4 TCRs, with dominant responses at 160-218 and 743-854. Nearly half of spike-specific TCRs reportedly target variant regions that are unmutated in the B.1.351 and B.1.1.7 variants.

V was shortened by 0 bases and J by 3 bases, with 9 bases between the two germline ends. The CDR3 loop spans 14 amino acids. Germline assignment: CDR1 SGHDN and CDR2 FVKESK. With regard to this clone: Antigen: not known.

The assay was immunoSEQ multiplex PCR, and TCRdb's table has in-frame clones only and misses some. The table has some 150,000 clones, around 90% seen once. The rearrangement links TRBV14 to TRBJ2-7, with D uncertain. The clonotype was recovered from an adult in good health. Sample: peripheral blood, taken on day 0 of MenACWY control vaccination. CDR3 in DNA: TGTGCCAGCAGCCAAGATTCCCTACACTACGAGCAGTACTTC. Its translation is CASSQDSLHYEQYF.